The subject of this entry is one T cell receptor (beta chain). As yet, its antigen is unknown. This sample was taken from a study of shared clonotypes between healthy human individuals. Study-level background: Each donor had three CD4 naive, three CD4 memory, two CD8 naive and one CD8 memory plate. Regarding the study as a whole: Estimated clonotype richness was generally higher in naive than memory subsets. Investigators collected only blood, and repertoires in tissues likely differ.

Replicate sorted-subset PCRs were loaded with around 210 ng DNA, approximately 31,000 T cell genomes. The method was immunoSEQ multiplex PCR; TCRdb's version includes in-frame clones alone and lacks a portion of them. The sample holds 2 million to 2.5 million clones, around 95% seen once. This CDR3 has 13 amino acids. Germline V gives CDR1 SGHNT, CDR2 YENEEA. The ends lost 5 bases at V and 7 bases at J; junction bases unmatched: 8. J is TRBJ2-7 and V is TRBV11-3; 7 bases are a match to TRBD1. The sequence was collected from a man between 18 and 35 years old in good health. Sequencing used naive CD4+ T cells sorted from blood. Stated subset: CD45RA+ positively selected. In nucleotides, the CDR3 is TGTGCCAGCAGCCAAGACAGGGTAGGGGAGCAGTACTTC. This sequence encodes CASSQDRVGEQYF.